This T cell receptor beta chain was retrieved from a study of PD-L1 blockade in urothelial cancer. Only in-frame clones appear in the TCRdb table, and some are missing; sequencing was by immunoSEQ multiplex PCR. The table includes 30,000 to 40,000 clones, 90% to 95% detected once. The germline V gene has CDR1 MDHEN and CDR2 SYDVKM. CDR3 size: 15 residues. V gave up 2 bases and J gave up 2 bases, with 10 bases separating them. Time point specified: pretreatment peripheral blood. The sequence was obtained from a woman aged 60-75 years with urothelial cancer. The sequencing here drew on PBMCs, taken around atezolizumab (anti-PD-L1) treatment. V gene TRBV28 combines with J gene TRBJ2-1; D is perhaps TRBD2 (5 bases). The CDR3 loop is CASSLKPGTYNEQFF. The CDR3 region has the DNA TGTGCCAGCAGTTTAAAGCCGGGAACCTACAATGAGCAGTTCTTC.